The TCR beta chain under discussion was sequenced for a study of T cells after posttransplantation cyclophosphamide. In its sample, this clone was seen many times. What it binds is unknown. Study findings and constraints: Later post-transplant blood repertoires were often dominated by donor CD8+ memory clones.

CDR3 size: 18 residues. Looked up from germline, CDR1 is SGHVS and CDR2 is FQNEAQ. J gave up 5 bases and V 5 bases, and 14 bases lay outside the gene matches. Method: immunoSEQ multiplex PCR; TCRdb's copy keeps in-frame clones and lacks some. Observed in the sample are approximately 34,000 clones, none of them singletons. The rearrangement links TRBV7-8 to TRBJ2-1; 11 bases are shared with TRBD2. The sequence was obtained from a woman aged 45-60 years in good health and a related stem cell transplant donor. Sequencing input: PBMCs. The CDR3 spells CASSTKRGLAERNNEQFF. CDR3 sequence (DNA): TGTGCCAGCAGCACCAAAAGGGGACTAGCGGAGAGGAACAATGAGCAGTTCTTC.